In its sample, the clone carrying this T cell receptor (beta chain) was seen a few times. Its target is unknown. This record comes from a study of blood T cells in healthy people across ages. The study, taken as a whole, reports: The study regarded diversity estimates from one million T cells as underestimates. The unknown donor CMV status may have confounded expanded clonotype changes.

A second about 6 to 12 cycle PCR used barcoded and J-beta primers. Via MiXCR, TCRdb re-called the 5' RACE reads, giving one row per CDR3 protein. The table shows 730,000 or so distinct CDR3 sequences, with 40% to 45% occurring only once. Germline V CDR1 and CDR2: MNHEY, SVGEGT. Trimming removed 2 bases at V and 1 base at J, with 8 bases between. The CDR3 is 14 residues long. Source material: blood. The source of this sequence is a man at least 80 years old in good health. The chain links TRBV6-2 or TRBV6-3 to TRBJ1-1, with a possible D match to TRBD1 (6 bases). The CDR3: CASSYQGTNTEAFF. Here the CDR3 DNA reads TGTGCCAGCAGTTACCAGGGGACGAACACTGAAGCTTTCTTT.